Shown below are 4 T cell receptor beta chains from a single sample sequenced in a study of CD8 T cells in ankylosing spondylitis. Whole-study results and caveats: Ankylosing spondylitis blood appeared to carry a characteristic TCR beta motif of several highly homologous variants.

These receptors have no known antigen. TCRdb used MiXCR to reprocess the 5' RACE reads, holding one entry per CDR3 protein. This sample carries more than 250,000 distinct CDR3 sequences, 8% of them seen once, and the ten largest clones take about 15%. Sequenced: blood, either unsorted or a sorted T cell fraction (not recorded which). These receptors originate from a male donor with ankylosing spondylitis.

The V gene is TRBV20-1, the J gene TRBJ1-5; no firm D call. The CDR3 sequence is 13 residues long. Germline V gene lookup returns CDR1 DFQATT and CDR2 SNEGSKA (reference sequence). V dropped 2 bases and J dropped 5 bases, with 10 bases sitting between them. The CDR3 here is CSARYKGDQPQHF. In DNA, the CDR3 is TGCAGTGCTAGATATAAGGGAGATCAGCCCCAGCATTTT.

This clonotype was seen at least ten times. This chain connects TRBV5-1 to TRBJ2-7, with a tentative D call TRBD2 (6 bases). This CDR3 spans 13 amino acids. Trimming removed 0 bases at V and 7 bases at J, with 11 bases between. Germline loops: CDR1 SGHRS, CDR2 YFSETQ. CDR3 protein: CASSLVLAWEQYF. CDR3 in DNA: TGCGCCAGCAGCTTGGTACTAGCATGGGAGCAGTACTTC.

This clonotype was observed at least ten times. V is TRBV2 and J is TRBJ2-3; D gene unclear. Per the germline V gene, CDR1 is SNHLY and CDR2 is FYNNEI. CDR3 length equals 17 residues. V was shortened by 0 bases and J by 4 bases, with 17 bases between the two germline ends. The CDR3 nucleotides read TGTGCCAGCAGTGAAGCGCTTCTAGATTCGAGTGCAGATACGCAGTATTTT. It codes for CASSEALLDSSADTQYF. Complete variable domain (other parts from reference TRBV2 and TRBJ2-3): EPEVTQTPSHQVTQMGQEVILRCVPISNHLYFYWYRQILGQKVEFLVSFYNNEISEKSEIFDDQFSVERPDGSNFTLKIRSTKLEDSAMYFCASSEALLDSSADTQYFGPGTRLTVL.

This clonotype was picked up a small number of times. The chain couples TRBV20-1 to TRBJ2-3; D gene unclear. V lost 1 base, J lost 1 base, and 9 bases lay in between. Germline CDR1 reads DFQATT; CDR2 reads SNEGSKA (reference sequence). CDR3 size: 14 residues. The CDR3 is CSARGILGTDTQYF. The CDR3 DNA follows: TGCAGTGCTAGAGGGATTTTGGGCACAGATACGCAGTATTTT.